These 5 T cell receptor beta chains were sequenced from one sample in a study of T-cell reconstitution after alpha-beta-depleted transplantation in children. Unique molecular identifiers tagged the TCRbeta library. TCRdb reprocessed the PCR reads with MiXCR, giving one entry per CDR3 protein. The table records about 980,000 distinct CDR3 sequences, about 26% of them present only once. The sample was PBMCs, mostly from graft donor cells, taken 360 days after TCRalphabeta/CD19-depleted stem cell transplant. The source is a boy less than two years old who had a stem cell transplant for SCID, so the T cells may come from the graft donor.

This clonotype was counted at least ten times. The chain has TRBV12-3 or TRBV12-4 and TRBJ1-4; D is ambiguous. CDR3 length: 8 amino acids. V lost 9 bases and J lost 10, with 3 bases in between. In DNA form, the CDR3 reads TGTGCCAGGGGAAAACTGTTTTTT. Translation: CARGKLFF.

V is TRBV27 and J is TRBJ2-7; 7 bases are a match to TRBD1. V was clipped by 3 bases and J by 3 bases; unmatched bases: 8. This CDR3 comprises 15 residues. The germline V gene has CDR1 MNHEY and CDR2 SMNVEV (reference sequence). The CDR3 region is CASSFEGAPIYEQYF. The CDR3 DNA is TGTGCCAGCAGTTTCGAGGGGGCGCCTATCTACGAGCAGTACTTC.

As regards this clonotype: Sequence at one end of the junction differs from germline and may be a read error. This chain connects TRBV7-8 to TRBJ1-5; D gene ambiguous. Germline values: CDR1 SGHVS, CDR2 FQNEAQ. The CDR3 runs to 14 residues. In DNA form, the CDR3 reads TGTGCCAGCAGTTTAGCGCAAGGGAGACAGCCCCAGCATTTT. Its translation: CASSLAQGRQPQHF.

The CDR3 region has the DNA TGCGCCAGCAGCCCTCCTGCCAGGGGGAGAAACACCATATATTTT. Residues: CASSPPARGRNTIYF. The V and J genes are TRBV5-1 and TRBJ1-3, with 7 bases fitting TRBD1. This CDR3 comprises 15 residues. The V gene's germline CDR1 is SGHRS and CDR2 YFSETQ. V lost 4 bases to trimming and J lost 5 bases; unmatched junction nucleotides: 9.

This clonotype was counted a few times. The rearrangement links TRBV20-1 to TRBJ2-7; 11 nucleotides align to TRBD1. The CDR3 extends over 14 amino acids. V lost 0 bases and J lost 6; bases outside the gene matches: 4. CDR1 and CDR2 from the germline V gene are DFQATT and SNEGSKA (reference sequence). The CDR3: CSARDGTGGLEQYF. CDR3 nucleotides: TGCAGTGCTAGAGATGGGACAGGGGGTCTCGAGCAGTACTTC.